These 26 T cell receptor beta chains were sequenced from one sample in a study of cytomegalovirus exposure and HLA in healthy donors. The primer mix had 60 Vbeta and 13 Jbeta primers. The method was immunoSEQ multiplex PCR; TCRdb's version includes in-frame clones alone and lacks a portion of them. The profile shows 150,000 to 200,000 clones, roughly four fifths of them singletons. The sequenced sample consisted of PBMCs. These receptors all stem from a woman aged 40 to 50 in good health and CMV-seronegative.

The J gene is TRBJ2-2, the V gene TRBV27; 9 nucleotides match TRBD1. This CDR3 region has 17 residues. Germline lookup yields CDR1 MNHEY and CDR2 SMNVEV (reference sequence). V trimming: 5 bases; J trimming: 0 bases; junction bases outside the gene matches: 7. CDR3 residues: CASSPGQGHSNTGELFF. The CDR3 DNA is TGTGCCAGCAGTCCCGGACAGGGGCACTCGAACACCGGGGAGCTGTTTTTT.

The V and J genes are TRBV4-1 and TRBJ2-7; D may be TRBD2 (6 bases). The CDR3 has 15 residues. Germline values: CDR1 MGHRA, CDR2 YSYEKL. V was trimmed by 3 bases and J by 6 bases, leaving 18 bases between them. The CDR3 sequence is CASSHGPGVGGEQYF. The CDR3 bases are TGCGCCAGCAGCCACGGGCCGGGAGTTGGGGGCGAGCAGTACTTC.

The V call is TRBV19, the J call TRBJ2-7, with TRBD1 matching 8 bases. Germline lookup yields CDR1 LNHDA and CDR2 SQIVND (reference sequence). V lost 2 bases to trimming and J lost 4 bases; unmatched junction nucleotides: 7. The CDR3 loop spans 15 amino acids. DNA for the CDR3: TGTGCCAGTAGTATAAGACAGGGGTATAATTACGAGCAGTACTTC. It yields the protein CASSIRQGYNYEQYF.

The rearrangement joins TRBV10-3 to TRBJ2-7; TRBD1 matches 9 bases. This CDR3 comprises 14 residues. The V and J ends lost 2 bases and 6 bases, in that order; junction bases with no gene match: 5. Germline V gene lookup returns CDR1 ENHRY and CDR2 SYGVKD. This CDR3 reads CAISEPGQGVEQYF. DNA of the CDR3: TGTGCCATCAGTGAGCCGGGACAGGGTGTCGAGCAGTACTTC.

This clone has a handful of counts. V is TRBV29-1 and J is TRBJ2-1; TRBD2 matches at 9 bases. CDR3 size: 14 residues. Germline trimming cut 5 bases from V and 4 bases from J; bases unmatched to any gene: 6. CDR1 is SQVTM, CDR2 ANQGSEA, per germline. CDR3 sequence (DNA): TGCAGCGTTCCTAGCGGGAAAGGTTACAATGAGCAGTTCTTC. Residues: CSVPSGKGYNEQFF.

J is TRBJ2-6 and V is TRBV7-9; 9 nucleotides align to TRBD1. The CDR3 is 17 residues long. CDR1 is SEHNR and CDR2 is FQNEAQ in the germline V gene (reference sequence). V gave up 6 bases and J gave up 0 bases; unmatched junction bases: 6. The chain's CDR3 is CASSPGQGSSGANVLTF. CDR3 nucleotide sequence: TGTGCCAGCAGTCCGGGACAGGGATCCTCTGGGGCCAACGTCCTGACTTTC.

The J gene is TRBJ1-2, the V gene TRBV2, with D perhaps matching TRBD1 (6 bases). Trimming cost V 6 bases and J 0 bases, with 23 bases left between them. Per germline, CDR1 SNHLY and CDR2 FYNNEI. The length of the CDR3 is 18 residues. DNA of the CDR3: TGTGCCAGCAGGGAACACTCGGGACACATTAGCGCTAACTATGGCTACACCTTC. This codes for CASREHSGHISANYGYTF.

This chain links TRBV7-9 with TRBJ2-7; D gene uncertain. Germline CDR1 SEHNR, CDR2 FQNEAQ (reference sequence). V dropped 8 bases and J dropped 5 bases, with 7 bases sitting between them. This CDR3 region has 10 residues. The CDR3, as DNA: TGTGCCAGCGGAGACGACGAGCAGTACTTC. Its translation: CASGDDEQYF.

J is TRBJ2-5 and V is TRBV29-1; 9 bases line up with TRBD1. Judging by the DNA end, TRBJ2-7 fits better; the J call may be wrong. This CDR3 region has 13 residues. In germline, CDR1 is SQVTM, CDR2 ANQGSEA. This chain's CDR3 is CSVGGQGTGEQYF. The CDR3 nucleotides are TGCAGCGTTGGGGGACAGGGAACGGGCGAGCAGTACTTC.

V and J are TRBV9 and TRBJ1-1, with D possibly TRBD1 on 5 matching bases. This CDR3 contains 14 residues. The V gene lost 4 bases and the J gene lost 4 bases, with 14 bases spanning the gap. Germline V lookup: CDR1 SGDLS, CDR2 YYNGEE. The CDR3 region is CASSPPGVFTEAFF. As DNA, the CDR3 is TGTGCCAGCAGCCCCCCGGGGGTATTCACTGAAGCTTTCTTT. Full variable domain (outside the CDR3, taken from reference TRBV9 and TRBJ1-1): DSGVTQTPKHLITATGQRVTLRCSPRSGDLSVYWYQQSLDQGLQFLIQYYNGEERAKGNILERFSAQQFPDLHSELNLSSLELGDSALYFCASSPPGVFTEAFFGQGTRLTVV.

This clone was seen more than once but under ten times. V and J are TRBV6-5 and TRBJ1-4; TRBD1 aligns across 7 bases. This CDR3 is built from 15 residues. Germline CDR1 reads MNHEY; CDR2 reads SVGAGI. The V gene end was trimmed by 1 base and the J gene end by 4 bases; junction bases not matched to a gene: 3. CDR3 in DNA: TGTGCCAGCAGTTACTTCCGGGACAGTAATGAAAAACTGTTTTTT. Its protein product is CASSYFRDSNEKLFF.

This chain links TRBV2 with TRBJ1-2; possibly TRBD1 for D (5 bases). CDR1 is SNHLY and CDR2 is FYNNEI in the germline V gene. The V and J ends lost 3 bases and 4 bases respectively, with 6 bases between them. The CDR3 contains 12 residues. CDR3 DNA: TGTGCCAGCAGTGACAGGGTCTATGGCTACACCTTC. Translated: CASSDRVYGYTF.

The rearrangement links TRBV30 to TRBJ1-1, with D tentatively TRBD1 (5 bases). The V gene's germline CDR1 is GTSNPN and CDR2 SVGIG (reference sequence). There are 14 residues in the CDR3. Trimming stripped 2 bases from V and 1 base from J, with 11 bases between. The CDR3 reads CAWSRRQKNTEAFF. CDR3 coding DNA: TGTGCCTGGAGTAGGCGACAGAAGAACACTGAAGCTTTCTTT.

The chain recombines TRBV19 with TRBJ1-4; D gene uncertain. The germline V gene has CDR1 LNHDA and CDR2 SQIVND (reference sequence). This CDR3 is 15 amino acids long. Trimming removed 5 bases from V and 4 bases from J, with 14 bases in between. DNA for the CDR3: TGTGCCAGTAGTCCCTACTCGGGGAATAATGAAAAACTGTTTTTT. It translates to CASSPYSGNNEKLFF.

The chain employs TRBV7-8 and TRBJ2-1, with 7 bases lining up with TRBD1. V was pared by 5 bases and J by 5 bases, with 6 bases of the junction left unmatched. The germline gives CDR1 SGHVS, CDR2 FQNEAQ. CDR3 length: 14 residues. The chain's CDR3 is CASSARTGNNEQFF. CDR3 sequence (DNA): TGTGCCAGCAGCGCCCGGACAGGTAACAATGAGCAGTTCTTC.

This chain joins TRBV28 and TRBJ1-1; tentative D call: TRBD1 (6 bases). The germline CDR1 and CDR2 sequences are MDHEN and SYDVKM. The CDR3 has 16 amino acids. Trimming removed 4 bases at V and 5 bases at J, with 20 bases between. The CDR3 protein is CASSYLVAGVKTEAFF. The DNA for the CDR3 is TGTGCCAGCAGTTATTTAGTGGCAGGGGTAAAAACTGAAGCTTTCTTT.

The V call is TRBV30, the J call TRBJ1-5; the D gene is possibly TRBD1 (6 bases). Germline assignment: CDR1 GTSNPN and CDR2 SVGIG (reference sequence). CDR3 length: 15 residues. The V end lost 0 bases, the J end lost 4 bases, and 13 bases lay between the germline ends. In nucleotides, the CDR3 is TGTGCCTGGAGTGTTCGGGCAGGGGTGAATCAGCCCCAGCATTTT. It yields the protein CAWSVRAGVNQPQHF.

The gene calls are TRBV19 and TRBJ1-5; 7 bases are shared with TRBD1. The CDR3 runs to 16 residues. Germline V gene sequence: CDR1 LNHDA, CDR2 SQIVND (reference sequence). The ends lost 3 bases at V and 6 bases at J; junction bases unmatched: 11. The CDR3 nucleotides are TGTGCCAGTAGTATCAGCACAGGGGTTTCTAGTCAGCCCCAGCATTTT. This codes for CASSISTGVSSQPQHF.

The CDR3 DNA reads as TGTGCCAGTAGTGGGGCGTCAAGCAATCAGCCCCAGCATTTT. Its protein is CASSGASSNQPQHF. The chain employs TRBV19 and TRBJ1-5; TRBD1 might be the D (5 bases). Germline V gene lookup returns CDR1 LNHDA and CDR2 SQIVND (reference sequence). The germline V and J ends were trimmed by 5 bases and 1 base, with 9 bases remaining between them. There are 14 residues in the CDR3.

The genes are TRBV27 and TRBJ1-5; a possible D gene is TRBD1 (5 bases). Germline V gene sequence: CDR1 MNHEY, CDR2 SMNVEV (reference sequence). Trimming removed 3 bases from V and 6 bases from J, with 9 bases in between. The CDR3 has 13 residues. CDR3 bases: TGTGCCAGCAGTTTGGGGGGAGGTCAGCCCCAGCATTTT. Translated, it gives CASSLGGGQPQHF.

The rearrangement links TRBV7-3 to TRBJ2-1; D unresolved. The CDR3 spans 16 residues. Germline V gene data show CDR1 as SGHTA and CDR2 as FQGTGA. V shed 0 bases and J shed 7 bases, with 16 bases lying between them. The CDR3 protein is CASSLTGPPATNEQFF. CDR3 in DNA: TGTGCCAGCAGCTTAACGGGCCCCCCGGCGACAAATGAGCAGTTCTTC.

The chain combines TRBV28 with TRBJ1-5; possibly TRBD1 for D (5 bases). CDR3 size: 18 residues. Germline V CDR1 and CDR2: MDHEN, SYDVKM. V was trimmed by 6 bases and J by 0 bases, leaving 21 bases between them. CDR3 loop: CASSNPAGGWYSNQPQHF. The DNA of the CDR3 is TGTGCCAGCAGCAATCCGGCGGGGGGGTGGTATAGCAATCAGCCCCAGCATTTT.

This clone was counted between two and nine times. The V and J genes are TRBV6-6 and TRBJ2-7; D unclear. The CDR3 loop spans 12 amino acids. Trimming shortened V by 5 bases and J by 3 bases, and 8 bases separated the two germline ends. Germline loops: CDR1 MNHNY, CDR2 SVGAGI (reference sequence). CDR3 in amino acids: CASSANSYEQYF. The CDR3 DNA is TGTGCCAGCAGTGCCAACAGCTACGAGCAGTACTTC.

The count of this clone is one. The genes are TRBV5-1 and TRBJ2-3, with a weak D call TRBD1 (6 bases). The germline V gene has CDR1 SGHRS and CDR2 YFSETQ. Trimming took off 4 bases at V and 0 bases at J, with 15 bases between the two ends. The CDR3 is made up of 16 amino acids. DNA for the CDR3: TGCGCCAGCAGCCTACAGGGTGTGGGGAGCACAGATACGCAGTATTTT. It yields the protein CASSLQGVGSTDTQYF.

V and J are TRBV2 and TRBJ1-1, with no clear D. The CDR3 consists of 14 residues. Looked up from germline, CDR1 is SNHLY and CDR2 is FYNNEI. V shed 7 bases and J shed 11 bases, with 23 bases lying between them. The CDR3 bases are TGTGCCAGCATAACGTTTGGACCTTACGGGGAGGCTTTCTTT. Encoded protein: CASITFGPYGEAFF.

The table lists this clone with a count of one. The chain uses TRBV28 and TRBJ1-1, with D maybe TRBD1 (6 bases). The CDR3 is 15 amino acids. Germline V lookup: CDR1 MDHEN, CDR2 SYDVKM. Trimming removed 5 bases from V and 3 bases from J, with 16 bases in between. The CDR3 DNA reads TGTGCCAGCAGTGCGTGGCCGACAGGAGACACTGAAGCTTTCTTT. Its translation: CASSAWPTGDTEAFF.